Listed below are T cell receptor beta chains from one sample, sequenced in a study of OX40 agonist ivuxolimab in advanced cancers. Some clones are missing from TCRdb's copy, which holds only in-frame ones; the method was immunoSEQ multiplex PCR. The table includes 45,000 to 60,000 clones, roughly three quarters detected once. The starting material was CD4+ or CD8+ T cells sorted from blood, obtained in a trial of the OX40 agonist ivuxolimab. Every receptor here comes from an adult with an advanced solid tumor such as melanoma, head and neck, liver or kidney cancer. Each CDR3 is given with its conserved first and last residue. Each record gives: V gene, D gene, J gene, CDR3 length, clone size, CDR3 DNA, CDR3 protein. The D gene is left open where the match is weak. Only some rows state a clone size, as once, few, many or a class for expanded clones.

>TRBV6-1|-|TRBJ1-6|14|few
TGTGCCAGCAGCTTGGGACATAATAATTCACCCCTCCACTTT
CASSLGHNNSPLHF
>TRBV29-1|-|TRBJ2-3|12|-
TGCAGCGTTATCATCTACACAGATACGCAGTATTTT
CSVIIYTDTQYF
>TRBV28|-|TRBJ2-3|15|-
TGTGCCAGCACCTGGGGGGGCCTAGGGGAAGATACGCAGTATTTT
CASTWGGLGEDTQYF
>TRBV28|-|TRBJ1-2|13|-
TGTGCCAGCGCCCTATGGGGACAAGATGGCTACACCTTC
CASALWGQDGYTF
>TRBV28|-|TRBJ2-7|15|-
TGTGCCAGCAGTTTCGGCCCCGTGCAGACCTACGAGCAGTACTTC
CASSFGPVQTYEQYF
>TRBV19|TRBD1|TRBJ1-1|15|few
TGTGCCAGTAGTATCCAGCCCAGGGGGCAAACTGAAGCTTTCTTT
CASSIQPRGQTEAFF
>TRBV12-5|-|TRBJ1-3|14|-
TGTGCTAGTGGTTTGCCCTCCTCTGGAAACACCATATATTTT
CASGLPSSGNTIYF
>TRBV6-6|TRBD1|TRBJ1-2|13|-
TGTGCCAGCAGTTCAGGGGGCGGAGGTGGCTACACCTTC
CASSSGGGGGYTF
>TRBV4-2|-|TRBJ1-1|15|-
TGTGCCAGCAGCCAAGATCGGGGGCGGAATACTGAAGCTTTCTTT
CASSQDRGRNTEAFF
>TRBV9|-|TRBJ2-7|15|-
TGTGCCAGCAGCGTAGATGGGACCAGCTCCTACGAGCAGTACTTC
CASSVDGTSSYEQYF
>TRBV7-9|-|TRBJ2-7|14|-
TGTGCCAGCAGTTCGCGGACCAGGACGGGCGAGCAGTACTTC
CASSSRTRTGEQYF
>TRBV5-1|TRBD1|TRBJ2-1|16|-
TGCGCCAGCAGTTCCCAGGGACAGGGCCCCCACAATGAGCAGTTCTTC
CASSSQGQGPHNEQFF
>TRBV11-2|-|TRBJ1-2|13|few
TGTGCCAGCAGCTTTCGGGAGAACTATGGCTACACCTTC
CASSFRENYGYTF
>TRBV29-1|TRBD1|TRBJ2-5|14|-
TGCAGCGTGATGGGACAGCAACCCACACTGACCCAGTACTTC
CSVMGQQPTLTQYF
>TRBV7-8|-|TRBJ1-1|14|-
TGTGCCAGCAGCTTAGCGGGCAAGAACACTGAAGCTTTCTTT
CASSLAGKNTEAFF
>TRBV30|-|TRBJ1-4|15|once
TGTGCCTGGAGTGTAGGGGCCGGGACTAATGAAAAACTGTTTTTT
CAWSVGAGTNEKLFF
>TRBV27|TRBD1|TRBJ1-6|16|-
TGTGCCAGCAGCCGGACAGGGATCGCCTATAATTCACCCCTCCACTTT
CASSRTGIAYNSPLHF
>TRBV18|TRBD2|TRBJ2-7|15|-
TGTGCCAGCTCACCCCCGGCTAGCGGGGCCTACGAGCAGTACTTC
CASSPPASGAYEQYF
>TRBV2|TRBD1|TRBJ1-1|14|-
TGTGCCAGCAACCCACAGGGGATATCCACTGAAGCTTTCTTT
CASNPQGISTEAFF
>TRBV19|-|TRBJ1-6|16|-
TGTGCCAGTAGTCCCGGGGCTATAGGCAATCATTCACCCCTCCACTTT
CASSPGAIGNHSPLHF
>TRBV6-5|TRBD1|TRBJ2-5|13|-
TGTGCCAGCACTGGACAGGGCCCCGGGACCCAGTACTTC
CASTGQGPGTQYF
>TRBV29-1|TRBD1|TRBJ2-3|15|-
TGCAGCGTTGAAGATCGGGACAGGGGATCAGATACGCAGTATTTT
CSVEDRDRGSDTQYF
>TRBV30|-|TRBJ1-1|15|-
TGTGCCTGGAGTGTACGGACGGGGTGGAACACTGAAGCTTTCTTT
CAWSVRTGWNTEAFF
>TRBV6-5|-|TRBJ1-1|15|-
TGTGCCAGCAGTTACTCAGGGGATATGAACACTGAAGCTTTCTTT
CASSYSGDMNTEAFF
>TRBV2|TRBD2|TRBJ2-1|15|-
TGTGCCAGCAGTGAGGGACTAACCTCGACCAATGAGCAGTTCTTC
CASSEGLTSTNEQFF
>TRBV4-1|-|TRBJ2-3|15|-
TGCGCCAGCAGCCAGCCCGCGGGGAGCACAGATACGCAGTATTTT
CASSQPAGSTDTQYF
>TRBV6-1|-|TRBJ1-3|15|once
TGTGCCAGCAGCCAGGGCACCCTGTCTTTGAACACCATATATTTT
CASSQGTLSLNTIYF
>TRBV19|-|TRBJ2-7|15|-
TGTGCCAGTAGTTCGGCCAGGGGTTTGGCCTACGAGCAGTACTTC
CASSSARGLAYEQYF
>TRBV29-1|TRBD1|TRBJ2-1|13|-
TGCAGCGCCCCCCCGCCAGGGGGCTATGAGCAGTTCTTC
CSAPPPGGYEQFF
>TRBV2|-|TRBJ1-2|14|-
TGTGCCAGCAGCCTCGGACCCAGGGCCTATGGCTACACCTTC
CASSLGPRAYGYTF
>TRBV6-5|-|TRBJ1-4|14|many
TGTGCCAGCTCGCGGCCGGGGAGAGGGGAAAAACTGTTTTTT
CASSRPGRGEKLFF
>TRBV6-1|TRBD2|TRBJ2-7|15|-
TGTGCCAGCAGTGGAGGTCTAGCGGGCTCCAACGAGCAGTACTTC
CASSGGLAGSNEQYF
>TRBV6-1|-|TRBJ1-5|19|-
TGTGCCAGCAGTGCCCACCGGCGCGGACCGGGGGATAGCAATCAGCCCCAGCATTTT
CASSAHRRGPGDSNQPQHF
>TRBV2|-|TRBJ2-5|15|-
TGTGCCAGCAGCAAGGGGCGAGCCCAAGATTTGACCCAGTACTTC
CASSKGRAQDLTQYF
>TRBV6-1|-|TRBJ2-5|11|-
TGTGCCAGCAGTTATGCCTCCTCCAAGTACTTC
CASSYASSKYF
>TRBV7-3|-|TRBJ2-5|13|-
TGTGCCAGCAGTGTCCTATCCGGGGAGACCCAGTACTTC
CASSVLSGETQYF
>TRBV5-8|TRBD1|TRBJ1-4|15|-
TGTGCCAGCAGCCTCGGACAGGGGAGAAATGAAAAACTGTTTTTT
CASSLGQGRNEKLFF
>TRBV5-6|TRBD2|TRBJ2-7|15|-
TGTGCCAGCAGCCGTCCGGGCGGGAGAGTTAACGAGCAGTACTTC
CASSRPGGRVNEQYF
>TRBV6-1|-|TRBJ2-3|13|-
TGTGCCAGCAGTGAAGGTGGGGTCGATACGCAGTATTTT
CASSEGGVDTQYF
>TRBV5-1|-|TRBJ2-3|15|-
TGCGCCAGCAGCCTGCGTGGCTACGGGGCAGATACGCAGTATTTT
CASSLRGYGADTQYF
>TRBV6-1|-|TRBJ1-5|17|few
TGTGCCAGCAGTGAAGTTCTGCTGGGCCGAGGCAATCAGCCCCAGCATTTT
CASSEVLLGRGNQPQHF
>TRBV19|TRBD2|TRBJ2-2|14|-
TGTGCCAGTAGCGCCCGGGGGGACCCCGGGGAGCTGTTTTTT
CASSARGDPGELFF
>TRBV5-1|-|TRBJ2-1|14|-
TGCGCCAGCAGCTTGGACGGCACTTACAATGAGCAGTTCTTC
CASSLDGTYNEQFF
>TRBV29-1|-|TRBJ1-3|13|-
TGCAGCGTTACAGGGTTGACTGGAAACACCATATATTTT
CSVTGLTGNTIYF
>TRBV11-2|-|TRBJ1-1|14|-
TGTGCCAGCAGCTTGGGGGACTCCAGCGCTGAAGCTTTCTTT
CASSLGDSSAEAFF
>TRBV28|TRBD2|TRBJ2-2|18|-
TGTGCCAGCAGAACTCGGGGACTAGCGGGAGGGTTCACCGGGGAGCTGTTTTTT
CASRTRGLAGGFTGELFF
>TRBV4-1|TRBD1|TRBJ1-5|15|-
TGCGCCAGCAGCCAAGCTGGGACAGGGTATCAGCCCCAGCATTTT
CASSQAGTGYQPQHF
>TRBV4-1|TRBD2|TRBJ2-5|15|few
TGCGCCAGCAGCCGGTTGGGGGGGTACCAAGAGACCCAGTACTTC
CASSRLGGYQETQYF
>TRBV10-2|TRBD2|TRBJ2-3|14|-
TGCGCCAGCGCGACTAGCGGGAGATCAGATACGCAGTATTTT
CASATSGRSDTQYF
>TRBV28|TRBD2|TRBJ2-3|18|-
TGTGCCAGCAGTTATAGAATAGTGCTAGCGGGAGTGGCAGATACGCAGTATTTT
CASSYRIVLAGVADTQYF
>TRBV21-1|-|TRBJ2-2|14|few
TGTGCCAGCAGGTCAGAGGGTAACACCGGGGAGCTGTTTTTT
CASRSEGNTGELFF
>TRBV6-5|TRBD1|TRBJ2-5|11|-
TGTGCCAGCAGTACAGGGACAGGGCCACACTTC
CASSTGTGPHF
>TRBV4-1|-|TRBJ2-5|15|-
TGCGCCAGCAGCCAAACGGTAACAAGGCGAGAGACCCAGTACTTC
CASSQTVTRRETQYF
>TRBV7-8|TRBD2|TRBJ2-1|18|-
TGTGCCAGCAGCACATCCGGGACTAGCGGGAGGGCCTTCAATGAGCAGTTCTTC
CASSTSGTSGRAFNEQFF
>TRBV19|-|TRBJ2-2|13|-
TGTGCCAGTAGTAGGGCGGGCACCGGGGAGCTGTTTTTT
CASSRAGTGELFF